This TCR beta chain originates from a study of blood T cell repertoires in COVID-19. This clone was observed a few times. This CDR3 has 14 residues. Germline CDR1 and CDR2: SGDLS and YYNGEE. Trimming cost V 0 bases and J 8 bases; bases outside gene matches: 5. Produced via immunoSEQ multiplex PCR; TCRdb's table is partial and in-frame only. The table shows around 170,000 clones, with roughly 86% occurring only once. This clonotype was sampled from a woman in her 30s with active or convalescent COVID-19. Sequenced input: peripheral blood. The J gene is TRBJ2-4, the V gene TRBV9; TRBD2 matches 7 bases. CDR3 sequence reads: CASSVARRGDIQYF. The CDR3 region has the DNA TGTGCCAGCAGCGTAGCGCGCCGGGGGGACATTCAGTACTTC. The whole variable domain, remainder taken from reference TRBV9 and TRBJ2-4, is DSGVTQTPKHLITATGQRVTLRCSPRSGDLSVYWYQQSLDQGLQFLIQYYNGEERAKGNILERFSAQQFPDLHSELNLSSLELGDSALYFCASSVARRGDIQYFGAGTRLSVL.